There are a few counts of the clone carrying this TCR beta chain. The antigen is unknown. The entry originates in a study of vaccination and CD4 T cells after COVID-19. Treatment: roughly 10-day PBMC culture with coronavirus spike peptide pools or control peptides (ViraFEST assay). Sequencing of DNA taken from cultured CD4+ T cells relied on the Oncomine TCR Beta short-read assay. TCRdb recomputed calls from the PCR reads with MiXCR, one row per CDR3 protein. Here the sample spans 20,000 or so distinct CDR3 sequences, around 50% being singletons. The CDR3 extends over 12 amino acids. Trimming shortened V by 6 bases and J by 4 bases, and 12 bases separated the two germline ends. Germline V gene sequence: CDR1 DFQATT, CDR2 SNEGSKA (reference sequence).

The chain employs TRBV20-1 and TRBJ1-1; no reliable D call. This specimen was CD4+ T cells from blood, cultured in vitro, taken before SARS-CoV-2 vaccination. The source of this sequence is a human donor who had recovered from COVID-19. CDR3 bases: TGCAGTGCCTCGTTAGTGGTCACTGAAGCTTTCTTT. This gives the protein CSASLVVTEAFF.